These 19 T cell receptor beta chains were sequenced from one sample in a study of neurological immune-mediated disorders. TCRdb independently ran MiXCR on the 5' RACE reads; one entry per CDR3 protein. The data contain about 22,000 distinct CDR3 sequences, about 10% of them singletons. Sequenced: PBMCs. Receptor source: a woman aged 55-70 years with HTLV-1-associated myelopathy (HAM/TSP).

This clonotype was observed at least ten times. This chain links TRBV4-1 with TRBJ2-3; D ambiguous. The CDR3 spans 16 residues. Trimming shortened V by 1 base and J by 0 bases, and 11 bases separated the two germline ends. Germline V gives CDR1 MGHRA, CDR2 YSYEKL. This chain's CDR3 is CASSQAPAFSTDTQYF. CDR3 sequence (DNA): TGCGCCAGCAGCCAAGCCCCAGCCTTCAGCACAGATACGCAGTATTTT.

This clonotype has at least ten counts. The chain recombines TRBV11-3 with TRBJ2-7; D call uncertain. The CDR3 is made up of 13 amino acids. The germline V gene encodes CDR1 SGHNT and CDR2 YENEEA. Between the trimmed V and J ends, which lost 3 bases and 6 bases, there was a span of 12 bases. The chain's CDR3 is CASSLSSQGEQYF. The CDR3 DNA reads TGTGCCAGCAGCTTGTCTAGTCAAGGCGAGCAGTACTTC.

This clonotype was picked up many times. This chain links TRBV27 with TRBJ1-5; D call uncertain. The CDR3 runs to 13 residues. Trimming stripped 6 bases from V and 7 bases from J, with 13 bases between. Germline CDR1 is MNHEY and CDR2 is SMNVEV (reference sequence). CDR3 DNA sequence: TGTGCCAGCAGCCGCAATCCCGGACAGCCCCAGCATTTT. It encodes CASSRNPGQPQHF.

This clonotype was seen a few times. CDR3 sequence: CSAGLGGALNNEQFF. Written as DNA, the CDR3 is TGCAGTGCTGGCCTCGGGGGGGCCTTGAACAATGAGCAGTTCTTC. The chain has TRBV20-1 and TRBJ2-1, with 8 bases identical to TRBD2. CDR1 DFQATT and CDR2 SNEGSKA come from the germline V gene (reference sequence). V lost 5 bases and J lost 5; bases outside the gene matches: 11. The CDR3 runs 15 residues.

At least ten counts were recorded for this clonotype. One end of the junction varies from germline; a read error may be responsible. The CDR3 DNA follows: TGCGCCAGCAGCGTCGCGGGGGGCCCTACTAGCACAAATACGCAGTATTTT. Translated: CASSVAGGPTSTNTQYF. J is TRBJ2-3 and V is TRBV5-1; 8 bases line up with TRBD2. There are 17 residues in the CDR3. The germline V gene encodes CDR1 SGHRS and CDR2 YFSETQ.

The sample holds many counts of this clonotype. This rearrangement joins TRBV14 to TRBJ2-5; D is unclear. Per germline, CDR1 SGHDN and CDR2 FVKESK. Trimming stripped 0 bases from V and 0 bases from J, with 11 bases between. CDR3 length: 16 amino acids. DNA of the CDR3: TGTGCCAGCAGCCAAGAAAAAAGGCCAGACCAAGAGACCCAGTACTTC. It encodes CASSQEKRPDQETQYF. Full variable domain (rest looked up from reference TRBV14 and TRBJ2-5): EAGVTQFPSHSVIEKGQTVTLRCDPISGHDNLYWYRRVMGKEIKFLLHFVKESKQDESGMPNNRFLAERTGGTYSTLKVQPAELEDSGVYFCASSQEKRPDQETQYFGPGTRLLVL.

V usage is TRBV20-1 and J usage is TRBJ2-1, with D possibly matching TRBD2 (5 bases). CDR3 size: 14 residues. In germline, CDR1 is DFQATT, CDR2 SNEGSKA (reference sequence). V was cut by 3 bases and J by 5 bases, with 14 bases left in between. CDR3 amino acids: CSASPAEPDNEQFF. Here the CDR3 DNA reads TGCAGTGCTAGCCCAGCGGAGCCCGACAATGAGCAGTTCTTC.

This clonotype was observed at least ten times. The chain combines TRBV20-1 with TRBJ2-7; TRBD2 aligns across 7 bases. With 3 bases clipped from V and 3 bases from J, the junction kept 8 bases outside the gene matches. CDR1 DFQATT and CDR2 SNEGSKA come from the germline V gene (reference sequence). The length of the CDR3 is 14 residues. CDR3 nucleotide sequence: TGCAGTGCTAGGAAACCTAGCGGAAACTACGAGCAGTACTTC. Translated: CSARKPSGNYEQYF.

This clonotype came up many times. The chain couples TRBV20-1 to TRBJ2-7; TRBD2 aligns across 9 bases. The V gene's germline CDR1 is DFQATT and CDR2 SNEGSKA (reference sequence). The V and J ends lost 0 bases and 5 bases, in that order; junction bases with no gene match: 14. This CDR3 region has 17 residues. The CDR3 region is CSARDWASGVYENEQYF. CDR3 bases: TGCAGTGCTAGAGATTGGGCTAGCGGGGTGTATGAAAACGAGCAGTACTTC.

This clonotype was detected ten times or more. The chain has TRBV7-8 and TRBJ2-1; 12 bases match TRBD2. The CDR3 runs to 14 residues. Looked up from germline, CDR1 is SGHVS and CDR2 is FQNEAQ. J lost 5 bases, V lost 5 bases, and 1 base had no gene match. CDR3 sequence (DNA): TGTGCCAGCAGCCGGACTAGCGGGGACAATGAGCAGTTCTTC. The encoded protein is CASSRTSGDNEQFF.

The chain carries TRBV20-1 and TRBJ2-7; D is unresolved. Germline assignment: CDR1 DFQATT and CDR2 SNEGSKA (reference sequence). This CDR3 has 14 amino acids. V was trimmed by 2 bases and J by 3 bases, leaving 14 bases between them. CDR3 coding DNA: TGCAGTGCTAGATTACCAGGTTCCTACTACGAGCAGTACTTC. The encoded protein is CSARLPGSYYEQYF.

In this sample, this clonotype turned up many times. The V and J genes are TRBV20-1 and TRBJ1-2; D unclear. V was trimmed by 3 bases and J by 3 bases, leaving 14 bases between them. Germline CDR1 DFQATT, CDR2 SNEGSKA (reference sequence). This CDR3 has 14 residues. In DNA form, the CDR3 reads TGCAGTGCTAGGGCACAGCGGGCGGACTATGGCTACACCTTC. Residues: CSARAQRADYGYTF.

This clonotype was picked up many times. The V and J genes are TRBV5-1 and TRBJ1-4; the D gene is possibly TRBD1 (6 bases). The ends were cut back, 5 bases at V and 4 bases at J, with 15 bases in the middle. Germline lookup yields CDR1 SGHRS and CDR2 YFSETQ. This CDR3 has 15 amino acids. In DNA, the CDR3 is TGCGCCAGCAGGGAAGGAGGGGGATATAATGAAAAACTGTTTTTT. Protein sequence: CASREGGGYNEKLFF.

At least ten counts were recorded for this clonotype. This sequence joins TRBV5-5 and TRBJ2-4, with D tentatively TRBD1 or TRBD2 (5 bases each). The CDR3 runs 15 residues. Trimming took 0 bases from V and 1 from J, leaving 8 bases between them. Germline V gene sequence: CDR1 SGHKS, CDR2 YYEKEE (reference sequence). The DNA of the CDR3 is TGTGCCAGCAGCTTGGGGGACCGGGCCAAAAACATTCAGTACTTC. This translates into CASSLGDRAKNIQYF.

This clonotype has at least ten counts. This chain connects TRBV5-1 to TRBJ2-1; 9 nucleotides agree with TRBD2. The CDR3 sequence is 16 residues long. V trimming: 5 bases; J trimming: 7 bases; junction bases outside the gene matches: 13. Per germline, CDR1 SGHRS and CDR2 YFSETQ. CDR3 region: CASRATGGGAVNEQFF. CDR3 coding DNA: TGCGCCAGCAGAGCGACCGGCGGGGGGGCGGTGAATGAGCAGTTCTTC.

There are many counts of this clonotype. J is TRBJ2-2 and V is TRBV6-6, with D possibly called TRBD1 or TRBD2 (6 bases each). This CDR3 spans 13 amino acids. V gave up 10 bases and J gave up 7 bases, with 16 bases separating them. From germline, CDR1 is MNHNY and CDR2 SVGAGI (reference sequence). CDR3 nucleotide sequence: TGTGCCATTAAGGGGGGTTCGGGCGGGGAGCTGTTTTTT. This translates into CAIKGGSGGELFF.

This clonotype came up a few times. The rearrangement links TRBV19 to TRBJ2-1; the match to TRBD2 covers 11 bases. Looked up from germline, CDR1 is LNHDA and CDR2 is SQIVND (reference sequence). The V segment lost 4 bases and the J segment 5 bases; nucleotides outside the gene matches: 4. The CDR3 runs 15 residues. The CDR3 here is CASSTLAGGHNEQFF. The CDR3 DNA is TGTGCCAGTAGTACCCTAGCGGGGGGACACAATGAGCAGTTCTTC.

The table lists this clonotype with many counts. This sequence joins TRBV5-4 and TRBJ2-5; possibly TRBD2 for D (6 bases). The CDR3 contains 15 residues. The ends were cut back, 0 bases at V and 2 bases at J, with 11 bases in the middle. Germline V gene data show CDR1 as SGHNT and CDR2 as YYREEE (reference sequence). CDR3 nucleotide sequence: TGTGCCAGCAGCTTGGACCCCCGGGAGCAAGAGACCCAGTACTTC. This gives the protein CASSLDPREQETQYF.

This clonotype was found many times. This chain joins TRBV12-3 or TRBV12-4 and TRBJ2-3, with TRBD2 as a possible D gene (6 bases). V lost 2 bases and J lost 3, with 9 bases in between. CDR3 size: 14 residues. CDR3 sequence (DNA): TGTGCCAGCAGTTTAAGTGCGGGGACAGATACGCAGTATTTT. It codes for CASSLSAGTDTQYF.